This TCR beta chain was obtained from a study of early stage breast cancer tumors. The wider study: Average read coverage per sample was 9.5 to 10-fold.

With respect to this clone: The antigen remains unidentified.

Notes on the study in general: Bulk DNA sequencing of unsorted cells missed chain pairing and markers. Commonly generated sequences made up most enriched TCRB sequences shared between patients.

Profiling relied on immunoSEQ multiplex PCR, and the TCRdb table lists in-frame clones only, not all of them. This sample has some 19,000 clones, with 75% to 80% found just once. The sample taken for sequencing was blood. The receptor was derived from a person in their sixties with breast cancer.

The CDR3 DNA sequence: TGTGCCAGCTCACCACAGGGGACCTACGAGCAGTACTTC. This codes for CASSPQGTYEQYF. This chain connects TRBV18 to TRBJ2-7, with a weak D call TRBD1 (5 bases). Trimming removed 1 base at V and 2 bases at J, with 6 bases between. The length of the CDR3 is 13 residues. Germline V CDR1 and CDR2: KGHSH, LQKENI.